One and the same sample provided the 9 T cell receptor beta chains below, sequenced in a study of blood T cell repertoires in COVID-19 (dated by TCRdb to between 2020 and 2021). The library was obtained by the immunoSEQ multiplex PCR assay. The table comes from immuneACCESS by way of TCRdb, which keeps in-frame sequences with V and J called. Part of the clones is missing from these tables; in studies checked, under half for an unresolved V gene and the rest for unknown reasons. The sample contains 250,000 to 350,000 clones, 75% to 90% of them found a single time. Together, the top ten hold over 2% of the sample. The sample was PBMCs or T cells enriched from blood (not recorded which). Receptors originate from a woman aged 18-30 years who had recovered from COVID-19.

The gene calls are TRBV11-2 and TRBJ2-1; 10 positions match TRBD2. This CDR3 has 17 amino acids. Per germline, CDR1 SGHAT and CDR2 FQNNGV. The J segment lost 3 bases and the V segment lost 5 bases, leaving 10 bases of the junction unmatched. CDR3 DNA: TGTGCCAGCAGCCCCTTGGTAGCGGGGGGAGACTACAATGAGCAGTTCTTC. Translating gives CASSPLVAGGDYNEQFF. Using reference TRBV11-2 and TRBJ2-1 for the parts outside the CDR3, the full variable domain is EAGVAQSPRYKIIEKRQSVAFWCNPISGHATLYWYQQILGQGPKLLIQFQNNGVVDDSQLPKDRFSAERLKGVDSTLKIQPAKLEDSAVYLCASSPLVAGGDYNEQFFGPGTRLTVL.

The chain combines TRBV30 with TRBJ2-1, with 11 nucleotides matching TRBD1. Germline loops: CDR1 GTSNPN, CDR2 SVGIG (reference sequence). J gave up 7 bases and V 1 base, and 9 bases lay outside the gene matches. The CDR3 sequence is 16 residues long. In DNA, the CDR3 is TGTGCCTGGAGTGACCCCTGGACAGGGGGCAGGAATGAGCAGTTCTTC. Protein sequence: CAWSDPWTGGRNEQFF.

The CDR3 region is CASRPGTGRYGYTF. The CDR3 DNA reads as TGTGCCAGCAGACCCGGGACAGGGAGGTATGGCTACACCTTC. V is TRBV6-5 and J is TRBJ1-2, with 9 positions matching TRBD1. With V trimmed by 6 bases and J by 5 bases, 7 bases remained unmatched. In germline, CDR1 is MNHEY, CDR2 SVGAGI. The CDR3 sequence is 14 residues long.

The J gene is TRBJ2-7, the V gene TRBV9; tentative D call: TRBD1 (6 bases). There are 14 residues in the CDR3. Trimming took 4 bases from V and 5 from J, leaving 16 bases between them. Per the germline V gene, CDR1 is SGDLS and CDR2 is YYNGEE. CDR3 region: CASSQTGSQNEQYF. The CDR3 DNA sequence: TGTGCCAGCAGCCAAACAGGGTCCCAAAACGAGCAGTACTTC.

This clone was detected only a few times. The chain uses TRBV6-5 and TRBJ1-2, with D possibly TRBD1 on 5 matching bases. This CDR3 comprises 15 residues. Trimming removed 6 bases from V and 0 bases from J, with 14 bases in between. Per germline, CDR1 MNHEY and CDR2 SVGAGI. The CDR3 nucleotides are TGTGCCAGCAGGGACCCGACAGCTGCTAACTATGGCTACACCTTC. Its protein is CASRDPTAANYGYTF.

V and J are TRBV5-1 and TRBJ2-1; 8 bases fit TRBD2. This CDR3 has 16 residues. V lost 2 bases and J lost 2; bases outside the gene matches: 6. Germline V CDR1 and CDR2: SGHRS, YFSETQ. Written as DNA, the CDR3 is TGCGCCAGCAGCTTTGGACTAGCTGTAACCTACAATGAGCAGTTCTTC. It codes for CASSFGLAVTYNEQFF.

The rearrangement joins TRBV7-9 to TRBJ2-2; maybe TRBD2 (7 bases). CDR3 length: 18 amino acids. In germline, CDR1 is SEHNR, CDR2 FQNEAQ (reference sequence). V was shortened by 0 bases and J by 0 bases, with 14 bases between the two germline ends. CDR3 amino acids: CASSLAPKGGANTGELFF. The CDR3 DNA follows: TGTGCCAGCAGCTTAGCCCCCAAGGGGGGGGCGAACACCGGGGAGCTGTTTTTT.

The gene calls are TRBV11-2 and TRBJ2-3; the match to TRBD2 covers 7 bases. The junction had 12 bases not matched to a gene; V was cut back by 5 bases and J by 4 bases. The germline V gene encodes CDR1 SGHAT and CDR2 FQNNGV. The CDR3 is 16 residues long. As DNA, the CDR3 is TGTGCCAGCAGCACCTCGAGCAGCGGGGTCTCAGATACGCAGTATTTT. As protein: CASSTSSSGVSDTQYF.

CDR3 amino acids: CASSLAGGLNTQYF. The CDR3 bases are TGTGCCAGCAGTTTAGCGGGGGGCCTAAATACGCAGTATTTT. This rearrangement joins TRBV27 to TRBJ2-3, with TRBD2 matching over 8 bases. Germline V gene lookup returns CDR1 MNHEY and CDR2 SMNVEV (reference sequence). The CDR3 is 14 residues long. Trimming took 2 bases from V and 7 from J; bases not matched to a gene: 5.